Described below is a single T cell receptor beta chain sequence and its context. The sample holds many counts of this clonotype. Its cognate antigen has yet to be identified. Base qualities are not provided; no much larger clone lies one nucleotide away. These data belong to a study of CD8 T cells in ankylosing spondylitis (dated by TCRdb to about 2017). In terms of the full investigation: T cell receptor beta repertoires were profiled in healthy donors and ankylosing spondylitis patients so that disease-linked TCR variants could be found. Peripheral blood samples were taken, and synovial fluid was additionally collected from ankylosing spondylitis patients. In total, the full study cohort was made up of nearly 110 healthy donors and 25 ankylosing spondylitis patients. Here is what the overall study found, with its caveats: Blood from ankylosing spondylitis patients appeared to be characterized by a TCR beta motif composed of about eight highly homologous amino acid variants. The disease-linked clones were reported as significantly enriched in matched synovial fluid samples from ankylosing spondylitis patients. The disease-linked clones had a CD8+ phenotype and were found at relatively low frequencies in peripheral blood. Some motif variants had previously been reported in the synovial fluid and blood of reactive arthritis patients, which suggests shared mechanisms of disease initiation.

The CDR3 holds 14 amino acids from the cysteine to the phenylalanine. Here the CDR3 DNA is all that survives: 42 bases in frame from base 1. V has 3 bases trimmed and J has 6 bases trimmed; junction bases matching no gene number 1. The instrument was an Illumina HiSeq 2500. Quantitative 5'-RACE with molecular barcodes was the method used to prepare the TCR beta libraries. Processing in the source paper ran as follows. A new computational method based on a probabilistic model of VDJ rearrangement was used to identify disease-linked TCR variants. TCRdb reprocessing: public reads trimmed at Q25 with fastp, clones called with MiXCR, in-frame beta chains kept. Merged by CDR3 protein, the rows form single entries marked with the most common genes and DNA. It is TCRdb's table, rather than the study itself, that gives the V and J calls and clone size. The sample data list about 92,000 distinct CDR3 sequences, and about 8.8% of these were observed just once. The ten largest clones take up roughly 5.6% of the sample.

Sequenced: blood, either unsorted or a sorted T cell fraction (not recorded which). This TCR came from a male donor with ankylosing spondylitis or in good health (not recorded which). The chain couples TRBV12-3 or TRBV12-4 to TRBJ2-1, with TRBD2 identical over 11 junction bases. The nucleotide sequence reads TGTGCCAGCAGTTTTGGGACTAGCGGCAATGAGCAGTTCTTC. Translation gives CASSFGTSGNEQFF.